This T cell receptor (beta chain) emerged from a study of blood T cell repertoires in COVID-19. This clone was seen once. Germline V gene data show CDR1 as SGHKS and CDR2 as YYEKEE (reference sequence). This CDR3 contains 17 residues. After removal of 3 bases from V and 7 bases from J, the junction contained 12 bases not matched to a gene. Clones were read by immunoSEQ multiplex PCR, and TCRdb kept only the in-frame ones, dropping some. The sample has about 85,000 clones; around 90% are singletons. The sequenced sample consisted of peripheral blood. The chain uses TRBV5-5 and TRBJ1-4, with 10 bases aligning to TRBD1. This TCR derives from a woman at least 80 years old with active or convalescent COVID-19. The CDR3 protein is CASSSIYTGTGVEKLFF. CDR3 coding DNA: TGTGCCAGCAGCTCGATATATACCGGGACAGGGGTTGAAAAACTGTTTTTT.